A selection of T cell receptor beta chains follows, all from one sample in a study of cytomegalovirus exposure and HLA in healthy donors. Clones were sequenced by immunoSEQ multiplex PCR, and TCRdb holds only the in-frame ones, with some missing. This listing includes almost 45,000 clones. Sequences were obtained from PBMCs. The receptors come from a male donor in good health and CMV-seronegative. The CDR3 runs from the conserved cysteine through the conserved F or W. Expanded clones are given a class, and other clones once, few, many or no size at all.

. | 15 | TRBJ2-2 | TRBV6-5 | CASSYRTRRTGELFF
. | 15 | TRBJ2-3 | TRBV5-1 | CASSLVPGQGDTQYF
. | 18 | TRBJ2-1 | TRBV7-2 | CASSKDSPRASGQGEQFF
. | 11 | TRBJ1-2 | TRBV5-7 | CASSSDLGYTF
. | 16 | TRBJ2-1 | TRBV18 | CASSPPLAGSANEQFF
. | 11 | TRBJ1-4 | TRBV20-1 | CSAGDRGKLFF
. | 16 | TRBJ1-5 | TRBV6-6 | CASSGPNRDRHQPQHF
. | 13 | TRBJ1-1 | TRBV6-1 | CASSIDLNTEAFF
medium-sized | 14 | TRBJ1-6 | TRBV6-1 | CASSGDRDNSPLHF
. | 14 | TRBJ2-7 | TRBV18 | CASSPLADAYEQYF
. | 15 | TRBJ2-5 | TRBV2 | CASSPKGRGVETQYF
. | 16 | TRBJ2-7 | TRBV6-6 | CASSYPAAGVAPEQYF
. | 15 | TRBJ1-2 | TRBV7-9 | CASSSLRAGRDGYTF
. | 14 | TRBJ2-7 | TRBV28 | CASSTGLVPYEQYF
. | 13 | TRBJ1-2 | TRBV11-2 | CASSLRDSYGYTF
. | 16 | TRBJ2-2 | TRBV19 | CASSILGAQNTGELFF
. | 14 | TRBJ1-5 | TRBV18 | CASSTGLSNQPQHF
. | 13 | TRBJ2-7 | TRBV5-1 | CASSFAGGYEQYF
. | 16 | . | TRBV4-2 | CASSQDSDLGTYEQYF
. | 15 | TRBJ2-5 | TRBV4-1 | CASSQPDRVGETQYF
. | 15 | TRBJ1-1 | TRBV2 | CASRDETGGHTEAFF
. | 13 | TRBJ1-2 | TRBV11-2 | CASSLGGRSGYTF
. | 15 | TRBJ2-7 | TRBV7-2 | CASSFFLAGAYEQYF
. | 15 | TRBJ1-5 | TRBV5-1 | CASSFGDSPNQPQHF
. | 16 | TRBJ1-6 | TRBV5-6 | CASSFRRRLGNSPLHF
. | 14 | TRBJ1-5 | TRBV5-8 | CASSGGAVEQPQHF
. | 15 | TRBJ2-3 | TRBV2 | CASSLLAGVADTQYF
. | 14 | TRBJ2-4 | TRBV6-5 | CASSPTGRWDIQYF
. | 15 | TRBJ2-5 | TRBV6-1 | CASRLTSGKQETQYF
. | 11 | TRBJ2-3 | TRBV20-1 | CSAETGDTQYF
. | 12 | TRBJ2-1 | TRBV6-5 | CASRSGGYEQFF
. | 14 | TRBJ2-2 | TRBV6-6 | CASNSGAVSGELFF
. | 13 | TRBJ2-5 | TRBV6-1 | CASSESNLETQYF
. | 12 | TRBJ2-1 | TRBV19 | CASSMGREEQFF
. | 14 | TRBJ1-1 | TRBV10-3 | CAISAYGGNTEAFF
. | 15 | TRBJ2-2 | TRBV11-1 | CASSWGQGDTGELFF
. | 14 | TRBJ2-7 | TRBV18 | CASSPGGDSYEQYF
. | 14 | TRBJ2-5 | TRBV18 | CASSPGGLGETQYF
. | 16 | TRBJ2-1 | TRBV2 | CASMMERETFYNEQFF
. | 16 | TRBJ2-1 | TRBV7-9 | CASSLGSRSTYNEQFF
. | 15 | TRBJ2-3 | TRBV7-2 | CASSLRGQITDTQYF
. | 13 | TRBJ1-1 | TRBV18 | CASSPETPAEAFF
. | 14 | TRBJ2-6 | TRBV6-4 | CASSEGAGANVLTF
. | 14 | TRBJ2-1 | TRBV6-5 | CASRESFGGNEQFF
. | 14 | TRBJ2-1 | TRBV4-1 | CASSGGSSYNEQFF
. | 12 | TRBJ2-1 | TRBV7-2 | CASSSLAGEQFF
. | 13 | TRBJ2-7 | TRBV5-1 | CASRTSGTREQYF
. | 13 | TRBJ2-7 | TRBV7-9 | CASVSSGAYEQYF
. | 14 | TRBJ2-1 | TRBV7-9 | CASSKGLAGAEQFF
. | 15 | TRBJ2-3 | TRBV18 | CASSSEPKRTDTQYF
. | 13 | TRBJ2-7 | TRBV2 | CASSGDRGYEQYF
. | 16 | TRBJ2-1 | TRBV27 | CASSLSGGGLYNEQFF